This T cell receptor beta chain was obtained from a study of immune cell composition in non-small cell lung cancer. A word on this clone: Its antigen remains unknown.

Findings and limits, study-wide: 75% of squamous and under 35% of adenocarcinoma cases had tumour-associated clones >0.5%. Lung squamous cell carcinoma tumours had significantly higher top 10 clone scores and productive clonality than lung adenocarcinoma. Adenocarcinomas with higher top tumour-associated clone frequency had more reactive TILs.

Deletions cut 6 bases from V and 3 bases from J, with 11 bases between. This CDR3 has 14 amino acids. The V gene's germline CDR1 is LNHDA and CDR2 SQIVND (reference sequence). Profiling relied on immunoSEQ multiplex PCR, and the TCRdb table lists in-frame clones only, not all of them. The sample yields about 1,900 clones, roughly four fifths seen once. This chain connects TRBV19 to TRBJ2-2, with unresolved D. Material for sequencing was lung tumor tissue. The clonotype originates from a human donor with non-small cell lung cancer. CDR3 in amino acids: CASSAKRDTGELFF. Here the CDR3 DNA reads TGTGCCAGTAGCGCCAAGAGAGACACCGGGGAGCTGTTTTTT. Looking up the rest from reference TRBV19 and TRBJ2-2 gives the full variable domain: DGGITQSPKYLFRKEGQNVTLSCEQNLNHDAMYWYRQDPGQGLRLIYYSQIVNDFQKGDIAEGYSVSREKKESFPLTVTSAQKNPTAFYLCASSAKRDTGELFFGEGSRLTVL.